This T cell receptor beta chain originates from a study of vaccination effects on CD4 cells after COVID-19 (dated by TCRdb to 2021 to 2024). About the investigation overall: Post-vaccine samples across the study were collected a median of 72 days after the second dose, with a range of 14 to 241. The study compared SARS-CoV-2 spike-specific CD4+ TCR repertoires before and after mRNA vaccination in COVID-19 convalescent patients and infection-naive vaccine recipients. The full study included some eleven COVID-19 convalescent patients and a handful of SARS-CoV-2-naive healthy vaccine recipients. In the study, cultures from other donors were sequenced using the Oncomine TCR Beta short-read assay on an Illumina iSeq 100.

A note on this clone: No cognate antigen has been identified for it. Base qualities are not at hand, and no much larger clone is one base apart.

In the ViraFEST assay, PBMC were stimulated with viral peptide pools, and antigen-specific CD4+ T cell clonotypes were then identified by expansion using TCR sequencing. After 10 to 11 days of culture, CD4+ T cells were isolated with the EasySep CD4+ T cell isolation kit. Participants received two doses of either the BNT162b2 or the mRNA-1273 mRNA SARS-CoV-2 vaccine. The absence of prior SARS-CoV-2 infection in healthy vaccine recipients was confirmed by negative nucleocapsid antibodies before and after vaccination. Each well held over 1.5 million PBMC cultured in IMDM containing roughly 5% human AB serum, roughly 10 IU/ml IL-2 and gentamicin, along with roughly 10 ug/ml peptides. On days 3 and 7, half of the culture medium was replaced with fresh IL-2-containing medium. Each peptide stimulation condition was cultured in triplicate wells unless otherwise noted. Using Ficoll-Paque Plus gradient centrifugation, PBMC were separated from whole blood and then either used fresh or cryopreserved at -140C. The overlapping peptide pools covered the spike proteins of SARS-CoV-2 and of the common cold coronaviruses HCoV-NL63, HCoV-OC43 and HCoV-229E. Genomic DNA was extracted from cultured CD4+ T cells with the QIAamp micro DNA kit.

What the work shows at the level of the full study, not this receptor alone: The study was limited by a small number of convalescent patients, and early post-infection timepoints were lacking. Among healthy vaccine recipients, nearly all vaccine-induced clones were SARS-CoV-2 mono-reactive, and only 1 of 255 was cross-reactive with common cold coronaviruses. Clones induced by infection and clones induced by vaccination both contracted markedly at late timepoints after vaccination, which fits with T cell responses waning over time.

The junction shows trimming of 3 bases on V and 6 bases on J, plus 11 bases between the germline ends. The CDR3, cysteine through phenylalanine, is 14 amino acids long. This entry keeps only the CDR3 DNA: 42 bases, framed from base 1. CDR1 and CDR2, per the germline V gene, are KGHSH and LQKENI. Library preparation employed the immunoSEQ multiplex PCR assay. DNA from the CD4+ T cells that had been cultured and isolated underwent TCR beta CDR3 sequencing. As for the original processing: Non-productive TCR sequences were discarded, and reads were trimmed to the CDR3 region, with only CDR3s of 7 or more amino acids retained. Antigen-specific clonotypes were identified with the MANAFEST web app by comparing expansion in peptide wells against reference cultures. For clones to be considered positive, expansion at FDR<0.05 versus reference and all other wells, an odds ratio above 5, and a frequency above 0.1% in two replicate wells were required. A clonotype was called cross-reactive if it was significantly expanded both in SARS-CoV-2 spike wells and in at least one common cold coronavirus spike condition. Using the stringdist R package, CDR3 similarity was measured by Levenshtein distance, and unrooted trees were constructed with ape in R 3.6.1. Imported from immuneACCESS, the table was reduced by TCRdb to in-frame sequences with V and J called. These copies leave out some clones; in studies compared against another copy, an unresolved V gene accounts for under half, and the cause of the remainder is not known. V and J calls and clone size are given by that table; D and trimming were obtained from the DNA. The sample records 35,000 to 40,000 clones, just under 85% of which are singletons. The ten biggest clones cover less than 2% of the sample.

This sequence was found in a human donor who received a COVID-19 vaccine. Some clones in this sample may be carry-over from other donors' samples. The V and J segments used are TRBV18 and TRBJ2-2; the D gene cannot be named for sure. Sample: CD4+ T cells from PBMCs cultured with HCoV-NL63 spike peptides, taken after COVID-19 vaccination. The meaning of the sample's cell subset or site label: HCoV-NL63 spike overlapping peptide pool stimulation. The bases read TGTGCCAGCTCACCCCGTATTGAGCCCGGGGAGCTGTTTTTT. Its protein product is CASSPRIEPGELFF.